Below, 26 T cell receptor beta chains from the same sample are listed, as sequenced in a study of patients and donors after allogeneic stem cell transplantation. A single record per CDR3 protein comes from TCRdb applying MiXCR to the RT-PCR reads. The sample has about a million distinct CDR3 sequences, roughly 18% seen once. Sequencing input: blood, either unsorted or a sorted T cell fraction (not recorded which). The receptors come from a human donor who was either an allogeneic HSCT recipient or a stem cell or donor lymphocyte infusion donor (not recorded which). It is not recorded whose cells these are; they may come from a transplant donor.

A few counts support this clonotype. The chain links TRBV9 to TRBJ2-3; maybe TRBD2 (5 bases). The V end was cut by 3 bases, the J end by 1 base, with 6 bases between. The germline V gene has CDR1 SGDLS and CDR2 YYNGEE. This CDR3 region has 13 residues. The CDR3, as DNA: TGTGCCAGCAGCGCTAGCCGCACAGATACGCAGTATTTT. Residues: CASSASRTDTQYF.

The chain is built from TRBV20-1 and TRBJ2-1; 9 positions agree with TRBD2. The CDR3 is 16 residues long. CDR1 DFQATT and CDR2 SNEGSKA come from the germline V gene (reference sequence). J was trimmed by 9 bases and V by 0 bases; bases with no gene match: 12. Written as DNA, the CDR3 is TGCAGTGCTAGAGATCGGCGGCTAGCGGGAATGAGTGAGCAGTTCTTC. It yields the protein CSARDRRLAGMSEQFF.

V gene TRBV9 combines with J gene TRBJ1-3, with TRBD1 matching over 9 bases. This CDR3 has 16 amino acids. Germline V CDR1 and CDR2: SGDLS, YYNGEE. J gave up 0 bases and V 7 bases, and 8 bases lay outside the gene matches. DNA for the CDR3: TGTGCCAGCCCGGGACAGGGAACTTCCTCTGGAAACACCATATATTTT. Translating it yields CASPGQGTSSGNTIYF.

The V call is TRBV20-1, the J call TRBJ2-7; 10 bases line up with TRBD1. CDR1 is DFQATT, CDR2 SNEGSKA, per germline (reference sequence). The CDR3 has 14 residues. V shed 6 bases and J 4 bases; nucleotides not matched to a gene: 9. CDR3 nucleotides: TGCAGTGCGGCCCGGGGACAGGGGAGTTACGAGCAGTACTTC. Translated, it gives CSAARGQGSYEQYF.

This clonotype was counted a single time. This chain joins TRBV5-1 and TRBJ2-7, with D perhaps matching TRBD1 (5 bases). V was shortened by 2 bases and J by 2 bases, with 14 bases between the two germline ends. This CDR3 contains 15 residues. In germline, CDR1 is SGHRS, CDR2 YFSETQ. In DNA form, the CDR3 reads TGCGCCAGCAGCTTATTCATGGACACCGCCTACGAGCAGTACTTC. As protein: CASSLFMDTAYEQYF.

In its sample, this clonotype was seen a few times. This sequence joins TRBV11-2 and TRBJ2-1; 14 bases are shared with TRBD2. Germline V gene data show CDR1 as SGHAT and CDR2 as FQNNGV. The V and J ends lost 4 bases and 6 bases, in that order; junction bases with no gene match: 14. The CDR3 covers 19 residues. The CDR3, as DNA: TGTGCCAGCAGCTCGCGACAGACGGGACTAGCGGGAGTTACCAATGAGCAGTTCTTC. Translated: CASSSRQTGLAGVTNEQFF.

V gene TRBV27 combines with J gene TRBJ2-7; 7 positions match TRBD2. The CDR3 runs to 13 residues. Unmatched junction bases numbered 5, after V lost 4 bases and J lost 5 bases. CDR1 is MNHEY and CDR2 is SMNVEV in the germline V gene (reference sequence). The DNA for the CDR3 is TGTGCCAGCAGTTGGTCGGGGGGTAACGAGCAGTACTTC. This translates into CASSWSGGNEQYF.

This clonotype came up many times. This sequence joins TRBV20-1 and TRBJ1-1, with 12 bases matching TRBD1. This CDR3 contains 15 residues. V was pared by 6 bases and J by 0 bases, with 5 bases of the junction left unmatched. The germline V gene has CDR1 DFQATT and CDR2 SNEGSKA (reference sequence). In DNA, the CDR3 is TGCAGTGCGGCCGGGACAGGGGGCATGAACACTGAAGCTTTCTTT. Translating it yields CSAAGTGGMNTEAFF.

The chain uses TRBV2 and TRBJ2-7; D is unresolved. Germline CDR1 reads SNHLY; CDR2 reads FYNNEI. The CDR3 sequence is 14 residues long. V shed 8 bases and J shed 1 base, with 15 bases lying between them. The CDR3, as DNA: TGTGCCAGCGACCCTCGGACGGTATCCTACGAGCAGTACTTC. Protein product: CASDPRTVSYEQYF.

This clonotype showed up just a few times. The chain uses TRBV20-1 and TRBJ1-5, with a tentative D call TRBD1 (5 bases). This CDR3 is 15 amino acids long. V was cut by 0 bases and J by 1 base, with 10 bases left in between. Germline values: CDR1 DFQATT, CDR2 SNEGSKA (reference sequence). The CDR3 spells CSARDRVLSNQPQHF. In DNA, the CDR3 is TGCAGTGCTAGAGACAGGGTCCTCAGCAATCAGCCCCAGCATTTT.

The chain recombines TRBV12-3 or TRBV12-4 with TRBJ1-6; D remains unclear. This CDR3 is 14 amino acids long. V shed 3 bases and J shed 7 bases, with 10 bases lying between them. The CDR3 reads CASSFGQQNSPLHF. CDR3 coding DNA: TGTGCCAGCAGTTTCGGCCAGCAAAATTCACCCCTCCACTTT.

This clonotype was observed a few times. The V and J genes are TRBV10-3 and TRBJ2-1; TRBD2 might be the D (5 bases). With 6 bases removed from V and 10 bases from J, the gap between germline ends came to 10 bases. The CDR3 contains 11 residues. Per the germline V gene, CDR1 is ENHRY and CDR2 is SYGVKD. CDR3 region: CAIRSTGEQFF. For the CDR3, the DNA is TGTGCCATCAGATCAACGGGGGAGCAGTTCTTC.

This clonotype has only a few counts. The chain couples TRBV12-3 or TRBV12-4 to TRBJ2-7; TRBD2 is a possible D gene (5 bases). The V gene lost 3 bases and the J gene lost 2 bases, with 20 bases spanning the gap. The CDR3 covers 17 residues. This CDR3 is CASSLILGSPSPYEQYF. The CDR3 DNA follows: TGTGCCAGCAGTTTGATTCTGGGGAGCCCTTCACCCTACGAGCAGTACTTC.

The chain has TRBV25-1 and TRBJ1-2; 7 positions match TRBD1. Germline assignment: CDR1 MGHDK and CDR2 SYGVNS. The V and J ends lost 1 base and 0 bases, in that order; junction bases with no gene match: 5. This CDR3 region has 16 residues. CDR3 protein: CASSEFGDRSNYGYTF. The CDR3 nucleotides read TGTGCCAGCAGTGAATTTGGGGACAGATCTAACTATGGCTACACCTTC.

The rearrangement joins TRBV4-3 to TRBJ1-2; D perhaps matches TRBD1 (5 bases). This CDR3 contains 14 residues. Per germline, CDR1 LGHNA and CDR2 YSLEER. Trimming cost V 8 bases and J 3 bases, with 16 bases left between them. The chain's CDR3 is CASSDSPFDYGYTF. DNA of the CDR3: TGCGCCAGCTCAGACAGCCCCTTCGACTATGGCTACACCTTC.

This clonotype was counted a few times. The chain joins TRBV6-2 or TRBV6-3 to TRBJ2-3; no firm D call. V was shortened by 6 bases and J by 2 bases, with 6 bases between the two germline ends. The germline V gene encodes CDR1 MNHEY and CDR2 SVGEGT. This CDR3 has 12 amino acids. The CDR3 nucleotides are TGTGCCAGCAGGCAGCACACAGATACGCAGTATTTT. As protein: CASRQHTDTQYF.

This clonotype showed up just a few times. The rearrangement links TRBV27 to TRBJ2-7, with 7 bases lining up with TRBD2. The CDR3 has 16 residues. Germline-derived CDR1 and CDR2 are MNHEY and SMNVEV (reference sequence). The V and J ends lost 2 bases and 2 bases, in that order; junction bases with no gene match: 9. The CDR3 spells CASSLEWEAGAYEQYF. DNA of the CDR3: TGTGCCAGCAGTTTAGAGTGGGAGGCGGGAGCCTACGAGCAGTACTTC.

The chain joins TRBV5-1 to TRBJ1-1; the D is unclear. The V end was cut by 2 bases, the J end by 8 bases, with 13 bases between. The CDR3 extends over 13 amino acids. Germline-derived CDR1 and CDR2 are SGHRS and YFSETQ. The CDR3 DNA reads TGCGCCAGCAGCTTCCGGGTACCGGGGGAAGCTTTCTTT. Its protein is CASSFRVPGEAFF. Using reference TRBV5-1 and TRBJ1-1 for the parts outside the CDR3, the full variable domain is KAGVTQTPRYLIKTRGQQVTLSCSPISGHRSVSWYQQTPGQGLQFLFEYFSETQRNKGNFPGRFSGRQFSNSRSEMNVSTLELGDSALYLCASSFRVPGEAFFGQGTRLTVV.

The chain uses TRBV9 and TRBJ2-3, with D maybe TRBD1 (5 bases). Germline V gives CDR1 SGDLS, CDR2 YYNGEE. The CDR3 loop spans 16 amino acids. The V and J ends lost 3 bases and 0 bases respectively, with 14 bases between them. The CDR3 DNA reads as TGTGCCAGCAGCGGAACAGGTGTTCAAAGCACAGATACGCAGTATTTT. It encodes CASSGTGVQSTDTQYF.

This clonotype was detected only a few times. The rearrangement joins TRBV7-2 to TRBJ2-1, with D unresolved. The germline gives CDR1 SGHTA, CDR2 FQGNSA. Trimming removed 2 bases from V and 12 bases from J, with 11 bases in between. This CDR3 has 12 residues. CDR3 DNA sequence: TGTGCCAGCAGCTTAAGGTTGTTTAGGCAGTTCTTC. It specifies CASSLRLFRQFF. Full variable domain (rest looked up from reference TRBV7-2 and TRBJ2-1): GAGVSQSPSNKVTEKGKDVELRCDPISGHTALYWYRQSLGQGLEFLIYFQGNSAPDKSGLPSDRFSAERTGGSVSTLTIQRTQQEDSAVYLCASSLRLFRQFFGPGTRLTVL.

The chain employs TRBV20-1 and TRBJ2-6, with D possibly TRBD1 on 5 matching bases. The length of the CDR3 is 15 residues. The ends were cut back, 3 bases at V and 1 base at J, with 10 bases in the middle. Germline loops: CDR1 DFQATT, CDR2 SNEGSKA (reference sequence). CDR3 residues: CSARGLRSGANVLTF. The CDR3 DNA reads as TGCAGTGCTAGGGGGCTCAGGTCTGGGGCCAACGTCCTGACTTTC.

Only a few counts were recorded for this clonotype. The rearrangement links TRBV6-1 to TRBJ1-6; D unresolved. CDR1 and CDR2 from the germline V gene are MNHNS and SASEGT. The CDR3 is 18 residues long. V lost 6 bases, J lost 0 bases, and 18 bases lay in between. DNA for the CDR3: TGTGCCAGCAGCCCGGCTTCGATTGGGAGCTCCTATAATTCACCCCTCCACTTT. Protein sequence: CASSPASIGSSYNSPLHF.

V is TRBV29-1 and J is TRBJ2-3, with 7 nucleotides matching TRBD2. The CDR3 has 11 residues. V lost 7 bases to trimming and J lost 4 bases; unmatched junction nucleotides: 2. Germline CDR1 and CDR2: SQVTM and ANQGSEA. CDR3: CSGTRADTQYF. CDR3 nucleotides: TGCAGCGGGACTAGGGCAGATACGCAGTATTTT.

This chain uses TRBV20-1 with TRBJ2-7, with no clear D. The CDR3 runs 14 residues. Germline CDR1 is DFQATT and CDR2 is SNEGSKA (reference sequence). Trimming cost V 5 bases and J 3 bases, with 17 bases left between them. The chain's CDR3 is CSAVRRRSIYEQYF. DNA of the CDR3: TGCAGTGCTGTCCGTCGGCGGAGTATCTACGAGCAGTACTTC.

In this sample, this clonotype turned up a few times. The rearrangement links TRBV25-1 to TRBJ2-4, with 8 positions matching TRBD1. The germline V gene has CDR1 MGHDK and CDR2 SYGVNS. V trimming: 4 bases; J trimming: 3 bases; junction bases outside the gene matches: 8. The length of the CDR3 is 16 residues. CDR3 amino acids: CASSGVGTGLKNIQYF. The CDR3 region has the DNA TGTGCCAGCAGTGGGGTCGGGACAGGCCTCAAAAACATTCAGTACTTC.

This clonotype was counted at least ten times. This chain connects TRBV20-1 to TRBJ1-5, with 8 nucleotides matching TRBD1. Germline V gene lookup returns CDR1 DFQATT and CDR2 SNEGSKA (reference sequence). There are 13 residues in the CDR3. V lost 6 bases and J lost 7; bases outside the gene matches: 8. The chain's CDR3 is CSARQGNGQPQHF. CDR3 bases: TGCAGTGCCAGACAGGGGAACGGCCAGCCCCAGCATTTT.